This T cell receptor beta chain was sequenced for a study of OX40 agonist ivuxolimab in advanced cancers. V lost 3 bases and J 6 bases, leaving 15 bases between the germline ends. The germline CDR1 and CDR2 sequences are SGHAT and FQNNGV. There are 15 residues in the CDR3. Sequenced by immunoSEQ multiplex PCR; TCRdb stores in-frame clones only, minus some. The sample holds tens of thousands of clones, around 91% seen once. This clonotype was obtained from an adult with an advanced solid tumor such as melanoma, head and neck, liver or kidney cancer. V is TRBV11-2 and J is TRBJ1-5; D remains unclear. Sequenced material: CD4+ or CD8+ T cells sorted from blood, taken in a trial of the OX40 agonist ivuxolimab. CDR3 DNA sequence: TGTGCCAGCAGCTTCTCACTCGAGGCCTTTCAGCCCCAGCATTTT. Residues: CASSFSLEAFQPQHF.